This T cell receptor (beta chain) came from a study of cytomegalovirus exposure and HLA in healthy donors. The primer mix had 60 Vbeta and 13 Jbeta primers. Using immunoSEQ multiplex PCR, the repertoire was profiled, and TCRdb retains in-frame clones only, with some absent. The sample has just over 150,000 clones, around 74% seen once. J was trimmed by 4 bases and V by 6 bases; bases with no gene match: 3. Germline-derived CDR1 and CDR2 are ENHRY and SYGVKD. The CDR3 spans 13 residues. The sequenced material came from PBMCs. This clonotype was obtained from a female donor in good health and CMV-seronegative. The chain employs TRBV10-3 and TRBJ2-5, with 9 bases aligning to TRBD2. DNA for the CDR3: TGTGCCATCAGGGCGGGGGGGCCAGAGACCCAGTACTTC. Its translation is CAIRAGGPETQYF.